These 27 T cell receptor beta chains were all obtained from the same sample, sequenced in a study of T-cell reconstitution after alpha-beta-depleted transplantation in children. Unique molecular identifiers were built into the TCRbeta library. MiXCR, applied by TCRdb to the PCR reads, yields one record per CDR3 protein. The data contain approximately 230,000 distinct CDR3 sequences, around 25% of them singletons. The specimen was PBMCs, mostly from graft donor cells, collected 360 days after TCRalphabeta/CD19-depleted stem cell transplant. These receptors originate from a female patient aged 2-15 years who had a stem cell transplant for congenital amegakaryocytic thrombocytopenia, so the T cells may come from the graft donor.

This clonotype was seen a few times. The CDR3 is CASSFRAITDTQYF. The CDR3 nucleotides are TGCGCCAGCAGCTTCCGAGCTATCACAGATACGCAGTATTTT. The chain links TRBV5-1 to TRBJ2-3, with D unclear. Deletions cut 2 bases from V and 2 bases from J, with 9 bases between. The length of the CDR3 is 14 residues. CDR1 is SGHRS and CDR2 is YFSETQ in the germline V gene. The full variable domain, in which reference TRBV5-1 and TRBJ2-3 provide the parts outside the CDR3, is KAGVTQTPRYLIKTRGQQVTLSCSPISGHRSVSWYQQTPGQGLQFLFEYFSETQRNKGNFPGRFSGRQFSNSRSEMNVSTLELGDSALYLCASSFRAITDTQYFGPGTRLTVL.

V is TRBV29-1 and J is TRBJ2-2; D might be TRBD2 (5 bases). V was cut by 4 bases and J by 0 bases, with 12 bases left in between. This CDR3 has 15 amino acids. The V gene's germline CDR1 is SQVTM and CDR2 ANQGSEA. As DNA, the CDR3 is TGCAGCGTTGTTTTCGGGGTGTCGAACACCGGGGAGCTGTTTTTT. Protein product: CSVVFGVSNTGELFF.

Written as DNA, the CDR3 is TGTGCCATCAGTGAGTCGAATAATGGGTCACCCCTCCACTTT. Translating it yields CAISESNNGSPLHF. V and J are TRBV10-3 and TRBJ1-6; D unresolved. Germline assignment: CDR1 ENHRY and CDR2 SYGVKD. The ends were cut back, 0 bases at V and 10 bases at J, with 10 bases in the middle. CDR3 size: 14 residues.

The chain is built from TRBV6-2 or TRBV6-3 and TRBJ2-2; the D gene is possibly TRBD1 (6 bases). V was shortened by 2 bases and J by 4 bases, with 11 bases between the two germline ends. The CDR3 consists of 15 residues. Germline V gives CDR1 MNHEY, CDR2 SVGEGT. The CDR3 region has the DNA TGTGCCAGCAGTTACCTGGGGGCGGTCACCGGGGAGCTGTTTTTT. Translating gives CASSYLGAVTGELFF.

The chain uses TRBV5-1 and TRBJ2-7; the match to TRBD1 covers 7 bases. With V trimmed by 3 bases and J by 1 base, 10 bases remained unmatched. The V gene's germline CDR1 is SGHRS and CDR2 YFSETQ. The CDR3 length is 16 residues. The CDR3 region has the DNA TGCGCCAGCAGCTGGCACCCCTGGGACAGATCCTACGAGCAGTACTTC. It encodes CASSWHPWDRSYEQYF. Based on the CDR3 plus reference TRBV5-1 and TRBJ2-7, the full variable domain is KAGVTQTPRYLIKTRGQQVTLSCSPISGHRSVSWYQQTPGQGLQFLFEYFSETQRNKGNFPGRFSGRQFSNSRSEMNVSTLELGDSALYLCASSWHPWDRSYEQYFGPGTRLTVT.

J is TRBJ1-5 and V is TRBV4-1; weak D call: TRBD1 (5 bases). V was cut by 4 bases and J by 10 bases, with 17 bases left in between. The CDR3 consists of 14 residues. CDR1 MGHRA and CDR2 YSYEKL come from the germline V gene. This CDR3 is CASSPSGTAKPQHF. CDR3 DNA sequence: TGCGCCAGCAGCCCTAGCGGGACGGCCAAACCCCAGCATTTT.

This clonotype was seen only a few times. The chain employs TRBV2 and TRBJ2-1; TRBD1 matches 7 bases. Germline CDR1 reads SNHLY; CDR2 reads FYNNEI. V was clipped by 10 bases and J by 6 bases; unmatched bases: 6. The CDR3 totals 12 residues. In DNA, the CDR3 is TGTGCCATTGAGGGGGCTTCCAATGAGCAGTTCTTC. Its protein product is CAIEGASNEQFF.

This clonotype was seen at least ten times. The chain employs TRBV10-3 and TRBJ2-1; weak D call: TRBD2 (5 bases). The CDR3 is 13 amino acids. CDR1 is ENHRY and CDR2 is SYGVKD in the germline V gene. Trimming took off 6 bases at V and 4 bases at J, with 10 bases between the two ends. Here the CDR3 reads CAIRRRVYNEQFF. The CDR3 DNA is TGTGCCATCAGGAGGCGGGTTTACAATGAGCAGTTCTTC.

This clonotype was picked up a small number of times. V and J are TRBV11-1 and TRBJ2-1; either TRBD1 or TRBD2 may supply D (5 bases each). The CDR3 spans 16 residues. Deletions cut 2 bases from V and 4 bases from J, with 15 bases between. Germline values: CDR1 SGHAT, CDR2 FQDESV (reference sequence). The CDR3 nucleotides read TGTGCCAGCAGCTTAAACGCGGGCCCAGGGTACAATGAGCAGTTCTTC. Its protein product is CASSLNAGPGYNEQFF.

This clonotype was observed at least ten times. In nucleotides, the CDR3 is TGCGCCAGCAGCTTATTTAGCGGGGTTACAGATACGCAGTATTTT. Protein product: CASSLFSGVTDTQYF. This chain joins TRBV5-1 and TRBJ2-3; TRBD2 matches at 8 bases. V shed 2 bases and J 3 bases; nucleotides not matched to a gene: 5. The CDR3 runs 15 residues. The V gene's germline CDR1 is SGHRS and CDR2 YFSETQ.

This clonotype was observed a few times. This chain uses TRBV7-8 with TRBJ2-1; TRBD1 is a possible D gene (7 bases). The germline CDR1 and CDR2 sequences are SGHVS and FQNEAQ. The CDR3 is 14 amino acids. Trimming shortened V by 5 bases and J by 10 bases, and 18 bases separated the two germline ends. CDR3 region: CASSMGLPGGEQFF. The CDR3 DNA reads TGTGCCAGCAGCATGGGACTTCCAGGGGGAGAGCAGTTCTTC.

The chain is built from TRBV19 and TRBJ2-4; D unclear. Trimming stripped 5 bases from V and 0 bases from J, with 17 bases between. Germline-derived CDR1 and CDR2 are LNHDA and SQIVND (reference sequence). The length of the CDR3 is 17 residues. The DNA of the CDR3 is TGTGCCAGTAGTCATTCTGCCCCCCCTTTAGCCAAAAACATTCAGTACTTC. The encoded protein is CASSHSAPPLAKNIQYF.

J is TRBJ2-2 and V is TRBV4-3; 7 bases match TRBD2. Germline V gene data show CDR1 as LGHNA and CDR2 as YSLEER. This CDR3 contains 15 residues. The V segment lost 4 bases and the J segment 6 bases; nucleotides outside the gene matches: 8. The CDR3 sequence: CASSRFRDYSGELFF. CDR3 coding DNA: TGCGCCAGCAGCCGCTTCCGGGACTATTCCGGGGAGCTGTTTTTT.

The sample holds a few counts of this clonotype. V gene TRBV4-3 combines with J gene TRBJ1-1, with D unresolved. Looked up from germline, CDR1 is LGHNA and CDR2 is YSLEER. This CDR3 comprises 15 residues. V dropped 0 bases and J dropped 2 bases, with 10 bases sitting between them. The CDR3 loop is CASSQDLLRNTEAFF. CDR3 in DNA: TGCGCCAGCAGCCAAGATCTTCTGCGAAACACTGAAGCTTTCTTT.

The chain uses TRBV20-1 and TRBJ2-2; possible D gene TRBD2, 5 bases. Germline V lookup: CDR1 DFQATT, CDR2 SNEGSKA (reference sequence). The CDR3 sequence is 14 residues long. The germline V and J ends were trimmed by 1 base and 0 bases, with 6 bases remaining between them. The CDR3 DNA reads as TGCAGTGCTAGAGTCGGGACGAACACCGGGGAGCTGTTTTTT. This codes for CSARVGTNTGELFF.

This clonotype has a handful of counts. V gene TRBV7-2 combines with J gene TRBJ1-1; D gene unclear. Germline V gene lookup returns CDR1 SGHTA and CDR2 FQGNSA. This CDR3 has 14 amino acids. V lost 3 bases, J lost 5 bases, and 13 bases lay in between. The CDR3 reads CASSFTAVGTEAFF. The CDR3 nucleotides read TGTGCCAGCAGCTTTACAGCGGTAGGAACTGAAGCTTTCTTT.

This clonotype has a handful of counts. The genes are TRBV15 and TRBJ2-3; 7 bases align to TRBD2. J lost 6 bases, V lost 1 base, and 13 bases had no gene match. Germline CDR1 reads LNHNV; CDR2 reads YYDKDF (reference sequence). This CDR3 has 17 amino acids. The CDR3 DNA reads TGTGCCACCAGCAGAGGTGCCAGCCTAGCGGTTCTTGATACGCAGTATTTT. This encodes CATSRGASLAVLDTQYF.

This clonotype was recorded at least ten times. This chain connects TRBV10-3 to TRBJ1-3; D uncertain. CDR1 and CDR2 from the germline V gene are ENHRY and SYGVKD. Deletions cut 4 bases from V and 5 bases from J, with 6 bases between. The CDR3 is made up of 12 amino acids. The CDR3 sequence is CAISAERNTIYF. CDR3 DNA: TGTGCCATCAGTGCTGAGAGAAACACCATATATTTT.

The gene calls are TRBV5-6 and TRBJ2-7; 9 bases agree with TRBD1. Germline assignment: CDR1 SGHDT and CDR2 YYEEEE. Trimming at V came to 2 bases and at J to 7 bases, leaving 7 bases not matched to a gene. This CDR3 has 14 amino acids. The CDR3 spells CASSLTGQGWEQYF. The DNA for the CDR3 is TGTGCCAGCAGCTTAACGGGACAGGGTTGGGAGCAGTACTTC.

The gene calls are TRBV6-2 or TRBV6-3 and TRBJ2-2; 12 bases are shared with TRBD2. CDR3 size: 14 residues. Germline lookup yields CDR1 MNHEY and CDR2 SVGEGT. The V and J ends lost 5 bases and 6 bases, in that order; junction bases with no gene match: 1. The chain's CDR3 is CASSLAGGPGELFF. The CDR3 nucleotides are TGTGCCAGCAGTCTAGCGGGAGGGCCCGGGGAGCTGTTTTTT.

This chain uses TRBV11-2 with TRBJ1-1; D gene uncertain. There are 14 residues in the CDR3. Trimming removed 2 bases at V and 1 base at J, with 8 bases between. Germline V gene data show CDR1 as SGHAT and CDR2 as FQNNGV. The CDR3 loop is CASSLNRWNTEAFF. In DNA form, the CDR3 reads TGTGCCAGCAGCTTAAACCGGTGGAACACTGAAGCTTTCTTT. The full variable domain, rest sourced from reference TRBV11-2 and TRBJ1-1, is EAGVAQSPRYKIIEKRQSVAFWCNPISGHATLYWYQQILGQGPKLLIQFQNNGVVDDSQLPKDRFSAERLKGVDSTLKIQPAKLEDSAVYLCASSLNRWNTEAFFGQGTRLTVV.

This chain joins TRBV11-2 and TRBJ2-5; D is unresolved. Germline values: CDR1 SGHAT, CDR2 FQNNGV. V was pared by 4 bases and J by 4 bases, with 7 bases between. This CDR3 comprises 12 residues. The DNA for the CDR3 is TGTGCCAGCAGCTCCCCCTTAGAGACCCAGTACTTC. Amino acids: CASSSPLETQYF. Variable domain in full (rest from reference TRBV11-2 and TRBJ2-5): EAGVAQSPRYKIIEKRQSVAFWCNPISGHATLYWYQQILGQGPKLLIQFQNNGVVDDSQLPKDRFSAERLKGVDSTLKIQPAKLEDSAVYLCASSSPLETQYFGPGTRLLVL.

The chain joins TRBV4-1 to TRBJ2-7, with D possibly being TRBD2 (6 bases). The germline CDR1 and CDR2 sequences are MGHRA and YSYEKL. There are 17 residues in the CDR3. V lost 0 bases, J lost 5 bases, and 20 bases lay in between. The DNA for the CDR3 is TGCGCCAGCAGCCAAGATCTTTGGGGACTGGCCCGGGACGAGCAGTACTTC. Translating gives CASSQDLWGLARDEQYF.

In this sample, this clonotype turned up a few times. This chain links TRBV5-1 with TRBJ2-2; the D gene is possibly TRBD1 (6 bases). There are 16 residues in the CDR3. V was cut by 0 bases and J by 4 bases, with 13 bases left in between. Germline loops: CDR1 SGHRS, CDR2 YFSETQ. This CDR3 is CASSLVGQGLTGELFF. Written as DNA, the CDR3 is TGCGCCAGCAGCTTGGTGGGTCAGGGGCTCACCGGGGAGCTGTTTTTT.

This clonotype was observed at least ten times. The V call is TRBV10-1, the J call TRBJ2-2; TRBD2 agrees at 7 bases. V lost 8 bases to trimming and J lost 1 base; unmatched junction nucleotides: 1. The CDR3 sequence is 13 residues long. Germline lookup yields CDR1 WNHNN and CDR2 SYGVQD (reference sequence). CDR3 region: CASGGENTGELFF. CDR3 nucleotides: TGCGCCAGCGGGGGGGAGAACACCGGGGAGCTGTTTTTT.

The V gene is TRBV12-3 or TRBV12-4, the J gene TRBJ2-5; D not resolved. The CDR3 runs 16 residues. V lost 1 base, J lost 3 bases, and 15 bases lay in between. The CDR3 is CASSLGPRVLKETQYF. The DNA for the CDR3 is TGTGCCAGCAGTTTAGGCCCCCGGGTCCTAAAAGAGACCCAGTACTTC.

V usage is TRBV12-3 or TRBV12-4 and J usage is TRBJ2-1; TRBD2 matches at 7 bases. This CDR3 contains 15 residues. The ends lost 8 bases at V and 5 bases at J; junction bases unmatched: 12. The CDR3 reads CASSLPSGVDNEQFF. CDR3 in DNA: TGTGCCAGCTCCCTCCCCAGCGGGGTAGACAATGAGCAGTTCTTC.